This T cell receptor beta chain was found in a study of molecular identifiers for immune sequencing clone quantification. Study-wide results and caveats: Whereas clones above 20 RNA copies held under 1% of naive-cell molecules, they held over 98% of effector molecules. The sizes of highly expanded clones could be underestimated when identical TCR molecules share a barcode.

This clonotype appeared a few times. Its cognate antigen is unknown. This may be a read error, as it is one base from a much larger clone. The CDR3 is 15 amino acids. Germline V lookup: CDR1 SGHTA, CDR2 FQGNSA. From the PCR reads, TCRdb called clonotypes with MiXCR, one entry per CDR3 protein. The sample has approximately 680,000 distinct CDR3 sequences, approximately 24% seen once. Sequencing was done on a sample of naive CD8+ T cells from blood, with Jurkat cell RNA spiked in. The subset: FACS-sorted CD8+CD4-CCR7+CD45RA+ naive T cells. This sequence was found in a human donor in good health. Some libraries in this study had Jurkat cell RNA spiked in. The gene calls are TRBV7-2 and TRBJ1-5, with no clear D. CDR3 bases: TGTGCCAGCAGCTCAAGCGGGAGTAGCAATCAGCCCCCGCATTTT. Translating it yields CASSSSGSSNQPPHF.